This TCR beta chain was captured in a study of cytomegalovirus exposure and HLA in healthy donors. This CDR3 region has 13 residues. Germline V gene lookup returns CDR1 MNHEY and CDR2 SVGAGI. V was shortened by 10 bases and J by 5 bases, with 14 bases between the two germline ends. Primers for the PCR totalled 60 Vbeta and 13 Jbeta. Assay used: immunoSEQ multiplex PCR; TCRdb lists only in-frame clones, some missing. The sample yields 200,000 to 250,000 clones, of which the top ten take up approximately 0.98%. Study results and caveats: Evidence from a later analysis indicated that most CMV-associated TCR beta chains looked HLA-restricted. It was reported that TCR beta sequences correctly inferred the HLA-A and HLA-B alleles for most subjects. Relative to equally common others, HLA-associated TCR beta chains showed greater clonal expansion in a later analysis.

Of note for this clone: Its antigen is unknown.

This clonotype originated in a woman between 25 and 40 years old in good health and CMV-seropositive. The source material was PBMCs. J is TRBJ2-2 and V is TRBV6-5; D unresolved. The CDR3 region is CATSRSNTGELFF. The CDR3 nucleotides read TGTGCCACTTCAAGGAGTAATACCGGGGAGCTGTTTTTT.